This T cell receptor beta chain was captured by sequencing in a study of Ad26.COV2.S vaccination and SARS-CoV-2 variants. Looking at the study overall: The donor participated in the COV1001 trial, in its Ad26.COV2.S arm.

Study results and limitations: Total responses of T cells may have been underestimated by the analyses of TCR breadth and depth.

A word on this clone: Antigen specificity is unknown.

TCRdb's copy holds only in-frame clones and misses some; the assay was immunoSEQ multiplex PCR. The sample has about 350,000 clones; about 89% are singletons. Documented treatment: some 20 received Ad26.COV2.S at low or high dose, single or two shots; about 5 received placebo; per-sample allocation not given. Sampling occurred on day 63 after the first vaccine or placebo injection. In Boston, the donor was an adult between 18-55 years of age. The vaccine delivered Wuhan-strain SARS-CoV-2 spike through an Ad26 vector. Looked up from germline, CDR1 is SGHTS and CDR2 is YDEGEE. V lost 4 bases, J lost 7 bases, and 9 bases stayed unmatched. The CDR3 runs to 16 residues.

The clonotype comes from a person aged 18 to 65 who received the Ad26.COV2.S COVID-19 vaccine or a placebo. The chain links TRBV5-8 to TRBJ2-1; 12 positions agree with TRBD1. The sequencing here drew on peripheral blood, taken in a trial of Ad26.COV2.S vaccine versus placebo. In DNA, the CDR3 is TGTGCCAGCAGCCGGCGGGACAGGGGGCTAAGGAATGAGCAGTTCTTC. It yields the protein CASSRRDRGLRNEQFF.